This T cell receptor (beta chain) was profiled in a study of beta chain features in type 1 diabetes. Blood was collected once per donor into heparin, averaging about 116 mL. Staining for CD45RO/CCR7/CD25/CD127/CD95/CD27 allowed sorting of CD4+ naive, central memory, regulatory and stem cell-like memory cells. Findings of the study overall: Whether TCRB rearrangement is influenced by HLA type went unresolved here. Relative to healthy donors, patients appeared to have naive, central memory and Treg TCRB repertoires that were more similar.

All of the isolated RNA was reverse transcribed, so expressed TCRB transcripts were sequenced. Generated by immunoSEQ multiplex PCR, the TCRdb table keeps only in-frame clones and is missing some. The sample has around 150,000 clones, 8.1% seen once; the top ten hold less than 0.85%. With respect to this clone: Its antigen is undetermined.

Material for sequencing was central memory CD4+ T cells from blood. The source of this sequence is a man aged 18 to 35 in good health.

CDR3 sequence reads: CASSYVLQGTQYF. CDR3 coding DNA: TGTGCCAGCAGTTACGTGTTACAGGGGACCCAGTACTTC. V usage is TRBV6-5 and J usage is TRBJ2-5; possibly TRBD1 for D (6 bases). Germline CDR1 is MNHEY and CDR2 is SVGAGI. The V and J ends lost 2 bases and 7 bases respectively, with 11 bases between them. This CDR3 has 13 amino acids.